This TCR beta chain appears in the sequencing data of a study of T cells after yellow fever vaccination. TCRdb re-called the 5' RACE reads with MiXCR, one entry per CDR3 protein. The table has 250,000 to 300,000 distinct CDR3 sequences, 10% to 15% seen once; the top ten hold less than 0.55%. This CDR3 has 19 amino acids. Trimming removed 3 bases from V and 0 bases from J; junction bases left unmatched: 15. Remarks on this clonotype: Antigen specificity is unknown.

Overall study findings and caveats: It was a small share of clonotypes that appeared in both CD4 and CD8 compartments. Reappearing after the booster were most of the clones from primary vaccination (about 95% CD4, approximately 89% CD8).

The chain employs TRBV12-3 or TRBV12-4 and TRBJ2-3; TRBD1 matches at 7 bases. Specimen: CD4+ T cells sorted from PBMCs, collected 45 days after the yellow fever booster vaccination. This clonotype originated in a man aged 30 to 39 who received the YFV17D yellow fever vaccine. The CDR3, as DNA: TGTGCCAGCAGTTTTATATTAAGGGGGCGGAAGGGGAGCACAGATACGCAGTATTTT. It yields the protein CASSFILRGRKGSTDTQYF.